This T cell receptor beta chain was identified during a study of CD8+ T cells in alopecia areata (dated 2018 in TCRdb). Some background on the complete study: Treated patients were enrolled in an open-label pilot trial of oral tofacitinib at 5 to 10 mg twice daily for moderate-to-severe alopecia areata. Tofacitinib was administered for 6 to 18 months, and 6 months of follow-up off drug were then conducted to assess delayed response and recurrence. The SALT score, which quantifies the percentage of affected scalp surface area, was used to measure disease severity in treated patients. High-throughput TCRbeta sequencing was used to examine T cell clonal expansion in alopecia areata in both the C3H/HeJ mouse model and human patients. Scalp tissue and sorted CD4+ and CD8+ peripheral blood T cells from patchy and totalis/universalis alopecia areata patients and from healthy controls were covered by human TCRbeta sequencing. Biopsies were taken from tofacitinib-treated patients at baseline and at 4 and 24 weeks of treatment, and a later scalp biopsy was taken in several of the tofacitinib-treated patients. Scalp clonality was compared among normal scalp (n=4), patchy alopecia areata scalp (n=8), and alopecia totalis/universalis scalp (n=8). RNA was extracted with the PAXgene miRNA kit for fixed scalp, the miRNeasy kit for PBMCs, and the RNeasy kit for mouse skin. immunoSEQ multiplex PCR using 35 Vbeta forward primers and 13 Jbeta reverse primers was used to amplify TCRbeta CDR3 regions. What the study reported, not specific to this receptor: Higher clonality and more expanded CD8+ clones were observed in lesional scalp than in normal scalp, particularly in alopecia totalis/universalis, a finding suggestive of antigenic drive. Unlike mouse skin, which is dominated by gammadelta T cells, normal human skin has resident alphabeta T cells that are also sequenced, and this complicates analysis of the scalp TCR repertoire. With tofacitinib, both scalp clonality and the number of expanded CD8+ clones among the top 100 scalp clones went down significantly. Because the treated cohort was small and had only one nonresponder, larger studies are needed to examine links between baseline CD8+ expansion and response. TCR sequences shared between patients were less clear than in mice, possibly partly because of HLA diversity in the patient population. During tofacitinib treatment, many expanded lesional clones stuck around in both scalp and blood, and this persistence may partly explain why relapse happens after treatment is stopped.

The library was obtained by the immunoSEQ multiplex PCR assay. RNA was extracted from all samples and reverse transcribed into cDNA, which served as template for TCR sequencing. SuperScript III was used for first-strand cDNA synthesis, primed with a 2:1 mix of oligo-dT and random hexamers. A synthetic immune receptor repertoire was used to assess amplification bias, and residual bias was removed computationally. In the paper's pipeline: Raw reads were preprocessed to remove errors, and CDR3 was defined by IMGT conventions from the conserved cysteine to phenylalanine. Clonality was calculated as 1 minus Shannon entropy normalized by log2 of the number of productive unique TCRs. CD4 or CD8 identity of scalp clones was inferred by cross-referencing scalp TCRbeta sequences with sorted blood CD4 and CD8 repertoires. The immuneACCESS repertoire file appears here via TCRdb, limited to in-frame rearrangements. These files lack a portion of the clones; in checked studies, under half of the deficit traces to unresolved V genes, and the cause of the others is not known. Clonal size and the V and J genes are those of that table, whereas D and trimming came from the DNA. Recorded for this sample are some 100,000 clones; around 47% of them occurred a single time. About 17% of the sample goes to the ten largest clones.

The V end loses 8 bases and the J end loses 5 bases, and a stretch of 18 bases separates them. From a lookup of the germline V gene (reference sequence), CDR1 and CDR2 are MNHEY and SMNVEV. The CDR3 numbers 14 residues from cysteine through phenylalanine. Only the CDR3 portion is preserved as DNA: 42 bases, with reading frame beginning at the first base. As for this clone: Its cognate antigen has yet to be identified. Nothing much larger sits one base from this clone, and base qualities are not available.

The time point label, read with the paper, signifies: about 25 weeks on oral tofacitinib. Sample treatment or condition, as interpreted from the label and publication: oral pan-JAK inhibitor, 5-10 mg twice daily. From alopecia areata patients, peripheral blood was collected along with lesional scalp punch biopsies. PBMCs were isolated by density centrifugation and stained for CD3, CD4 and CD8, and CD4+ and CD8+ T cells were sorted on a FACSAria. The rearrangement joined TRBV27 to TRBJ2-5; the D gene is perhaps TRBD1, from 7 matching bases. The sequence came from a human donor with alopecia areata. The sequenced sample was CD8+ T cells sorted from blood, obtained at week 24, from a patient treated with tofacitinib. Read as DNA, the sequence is TGTGCCAGCGGGGGGAGAGGGGGCGTGGAGACCCAGTACTTC. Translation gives CASGGRGGVETQYF.